This is a list of T cell receptor beta chains from one sample in a study of regulatory T cells in long-lasting Graves disease. TCRdb itself ran the multiplex PCR reads through MiXCR, one entry per CDR3 protein. This sample yields under 800,000 distinct CDR3 sequences, of which approximately 15% are seen a single time; approximately 20% belongs to the top ten. Another study also made use of these data, one on T cells in Graves' hyperthyroidism and ophthalmopathy.

The sequenced sample was peripheral blood mononuclear cells (PBMCs), obtained at new diagnosis, from a patient treated with antithyroid drugs. Receptors originate from a woman in her twenties or thirties with Graves disease. Both conserved end residues are part of each CDR3. The D gene is left open where the match is weak. A row's size may be missing; if present it is once, few, many or a size class.

CDR3 DNA	CDR3 protein	D gene	clone size	J gene	V gene
TGTGCCAGCAAAGCGGGAGGGCTAAGCACAGATACGCAGTATTTT	CASKAGGLSTDTQYF	TRBD2	many	TRBJ2-3	TRBV27
TGTGCCAGCAGCGGCCCCCTTCGCAATCAGCCCCAGCATTTT	CASSGPLRNQPQHF	.	.	TRBJ1-5	TRBV7-9
TGTGCCAGCAGCCCTTTAGCGGGAGTCCACACCGGGGAGCTGTTTTTT	CASSPLAGVHTGELFF	TRBD2	.	TRBJ2-2	TRBV11-2
TGTGCCAGCAGTTTACTAACTAGCGCGGTTTCCTACGAGCAGTACTTC	CASSLLTSAVSYEQYF	TRBD2	many	TRBJ2-7	TRBV2
TGCAGTGCGACTACAGGGTTTGGAGAACGGGAAAAACTGTTTTTT	CSATTGFGEREKLFF	.	few	TRBJ1-4	TRBV20-1
TGTGCCAGCAGTTGGGTGAGCTCCTACGAGCAGTACTTC	CASSWVSSYEQYF	.	many	TRBJ2-7	TRBV6-5
TGTGCCGCCATGGCGGGAGGGCAGGATGAGCAGTTCTTC	CAAMAGGQDEQFF	TRBD2	few	TRBJ2-1	TRBV10-3
TGTGCCAGTAGTAAGGTCGGGCCTGCTGCCACAGATACGCAGTATTTT	CASSKVGPAATDTQYF	.	few	TRBJ2-3	TRBV19
TGTGCCAGCACCCTGGGGACCCAAAGCGAGGGCTACACCTTC	CASTLGTQSEGYTF	.	.	TRBJ1-2	TRBV28
TGTGCCAGCACCCTAGGAGGCAACCAAGAGACCCAGTACTTC	CASTLGGNQETQYF	.	many	TRBJ2-5	TRBV28
TGTGCCAGCAGTCCTACTTCACCGGAGAACAATGAGCAGTTCTTC	CASSPTSPENNEQFF	.	.	TRBJ2-1	TRBV6-1
TGTGCCAGCCACAGGGGGCCCGGGGAGCTGTTTTTT	CASHRGPGELFF	TRBD1	many	TRBJ2-2	TRBV2
TGTGCCAGCAGCCACCCCGGGACAGAGAACACCGGGGAGCTGTTTTTT	CASSHPGTENTGELFF	TRBD1	few	TRBJ2-2	TRBV14
TGTGCCAGCAGGACAGACCTCCCGGTTTTTCGGGACAGTCCCCCAAGCTCCTACAATGAGCAGTTCTTC	CASRTDLPVFRDSPPSSYNEQFF	TRBD1	.	TRBJ2-1	TRBV28
TGCAGTGCTAGAGTTCTCGATGAGCAGTTCTTC	CSARVLDEQFF	.	many	TRBJ2-1	TRBV20-1
TGTGCCAGCAGCTACCCAGGGGGCGTCCCCGGGGAGCTGTTTTTT	CASSYPGGVPGELFF	TRBD1	.	TRBJ2-2	TRBV7-3
TGTGCCAGCTCACCACCGGGGCTAGCAAACGACGAGCAGTACTTC	CASSPPGLANDEQYF	.	.	TRBJ2-7	TRBV18
TGTGCCAGCAGTACTGCTAGCGGGAGGGCCGGGGGGCAGTTCTTC	CASSTASGRAGGQFF	TRBD2	few	TRBJ2-1	TRBV28
TGTGCCAGCAGCTTAGTGGGACAGGGGGCGTGGGATGAGCAGTTCTTC	CASSLVGQGAWDEQFF	TRBD1	.	TRBJ2-1	TRBV5-4
TGTGCCAGCAATGAAGAGGGGCCGATCTACAATGAGCAGTTCTTC	CASNEEGPIYNEQFF	.	.	TRBJ2-1	TRBV2
TGTGCCAGCACCGCCCCCCCCGGGAGAGGTTCCTACAATGAGCAGTTCTTC	CASTAPPGRGSYNEQFF	.	many	TRBJ2-1	TRBV27
TGTGCCATCAGTGAGTACACCGGGGAGCTGTTTTTT	CAISEYTGELFF	.	many	TRBJ2-2	TRBV10-3
TGTGCCAGCAGCGTAGAAGCGACGGACGTAATGAACACTGAAGCTTTCTTT	CASSVEATDVMNTEAFF	.	.	TRBJ1-1	TRBV9
TGTGCCAGCAGTTTCTTCGGGAACGATGAGCAGTTCTTC	CASSFFGNDEQFF	.	.	TRBJ2-1	TRBV12-3/TRBV12-4
TGCAGTGCTAGAGGGTTATTGAGGGACTCGCTCTATGGCTACACCTTC	CSARGLLRDSLYGYTF	.	many	TRBJ1-2	TRBV20-1
TGTGCCAGCAGTTTAGAACTAGCGGTCGACCTGAGCACAGATACGCAGTATTTT	CASSLELAVDLSTDTQYF	TRBD2	many	TRBJ2-3	TRBV28
TGCAGTGCTAGAGATAACACCGGGACTAGCGGGAGATCCTACAATGAGCAGTTCTTC	CSARDNTGTSGRSYNEQFF	TRBD2	few	TRBJ2-1	TRBV20-1
TGTGCCAGCAGCCAGATCGCGGGGGCTGAAGCTTTCTTT	CASSQIAGAEAFF	.	many	TRBJ1-1	TRBV14
TGTGCCTGGGCGCCGGGCCTTCACACCGGGGAGCTGTTTTTT	CAWAPGLHTGELFF	.	.	TRBJ2-2	TRBV30
TGTGCCTGGAAGCCCGTCGGGACAGGGAGAGTTTCTGGAAACACCATATATTTT	CAWKPVGTGRVSGNTIYF	TRBD1	.	TRBJ1-3	TRBV30
TGTGCCAGCTCATCGCAAACAGACAGGCAGCGGACAGCTTTCTTT	CASSSQTDRQRTAFF	.	many	TRBJ1-1	TRBV18
TGTGCCAGCAGTTTTGAGGGTTTTGGGTATGGCTACACCTTC	CASSFEGFGYGYTF	.	.	TRBJ1-2	TRBV28
TGCAGCGCCGGGACAGCGCAAGAGACCCAGTACTTC	CSAGTAQETQYF	TRBD1	few	TRBJ2-5	TRBV29-1
TGTGCCAGCAGACCCGGGACAGGGGTTAATTCACCCCTCCACTTT	CASRPGTGVNSPLHF	TRBD1	many	TRBJ1-6	TRBV12-3/TRBV12-4
TGCAGTGCCCCTAGCGCGACCACAGATACGCAGTATTTT	CSAPSATTDTQYF	.	many	TRBJ2-3	TRBV20-1
TGCGCCAGCAGTGGTGGGGGGCTGCTGGGCGAGCAGTACTTC	CASSGGGLLGEQYF	.	few	TRBJ2-7	TRBV5-1
TGTGCCAGCAGCTTAGGACAGCCGGACGAGCAGTACTTC	CASSLGQPDEQYF	.	many	TRBJ2-7	TRBV7-4
TGTGCCAGCAGCTTAAAGGGGGGGGAGACCCAGTACTTC	CASSLKGGETQYF	.	many	TRBJ2-5	TRBV7-2
TGTGCCAGCAGCTTAGCGCCCCCTTCTAGCGGGATAGCCAAAAACATTCAGTACTTC	CASSLAPPSSGIAKNIQYF	TRBD2	.	TRBJ2-4	TRBV7-2
TGTGCCAGCAGCCAAGATGTAGGGGCACCCCAGTACTTC	CASSQDVGAPQYF	.	few	TRBJ2-5	TRBV3-1
TGTGCCAGCAGCTTAGTAGGGGGAGGTAGGGTAACAGAGACCCAGTACTTC	CASSLVGGGRVTETQYF	.	few	TRBJ2-5	TRBV11-2
TGTGCCAGCAGCTCTAGACAGGGGGCGCTTTGGGATACGCAGTATTTT	CASSSRQGALWDTQYF	TRBD1	.	TRBJ2-3	TRBV11-2
TGTGCCAGCAGCTTGGGACAGGGGTCTCCTCTAAATCAGCCCCAGCATTTT	CASSLGQGSPLNQPQHF	TRBD1	.	TRBJ1-5	TRBV11-1
TGTGCCTCTCGGACAGGGGGTTCCTATGAGCAGTTCTTC	CASRTGGSYEQFF	TRBD1	many	TRBJ2-1	TRBV10-3